The sequence of this T cell receptor beta chain was determined in a study of blood T cell repertoires in COVID-19 (dated by TCRdb to 2020 to 2022). Turning to the overall study: The collaborator samples originated in the United States, Italy and Spain and spanned the acute and convalescent phases of COVID-19. The prospective study material was composed of cDNA or gDNA derived from T cells, B-cell-depleted T cells, or PBMCs. Subjects who had been exposed to COVID-19, were actively infected with it, or had recovered from it provided the deeply sampled blood TCRbeta repertoires that made up the dataset. The repertoires were made available in a free public database intended to serve as a resource for research on the immune response to SARS-CoV-2. Samples came from the ongoing ImmuneRACE study (first 160 participants) plus 1,254 subjects from 6 global collaborators. A de-identified subject ID, COVID-19 status, age in years and sex were almost always included in the sample metadata. Where HLA class I and class II types were available, the types were taken from metadata supplied by the sample provider, not from assay-based typing.

The paper as a whole reports these results and caveats: Clinical and demographic metadata were provided uncurated, with the amount varying by source and participant.

TCRbeta CDR3 regions were amplified from genomic DNA using the immunoSEQ Assay, a bias-controlled multiplex PCR. On the study's bioinformatics: The number of nucleated cells in each sample was estimated from the amplification of reference gene primers within the assay. To quantify the absolute abundance of each unique TCRbeta CDR3 rearrangement, sequence reads were collapsed and filtered. For each sample, productive Simpson clonality was calculated as the square root of Simpson's diversity index across productive rearrangements. TCRdb obtained this table from immuneACCESS and retained in-frame rearrangements with V and J assigned. These tables miss some clones; where compared with another copy, unresolved V genes account for less than half of the shortfall, and the remainder is unexplained. That table is the source of V, J and clone size, and D and trimming were worked out from the DNA. This sample is represented by approximately 250,000 clones; 65% to 90% of them were singletons. The leading ten clones occupy over 7.5% of the sample.

Points on this clone: What antigen it recognizes has not been identified. Base qualities are not at hand, and no much larger clone is one base apart.

For CDR1 and CDR2, the germline V gene (reference sequence) lists LNHDA and SQIVND. The V end gives up 3 bases and the J end 4 bases, leaving 5 bases in the junction not matched to a gene. Reading from cysteine to phenylalanine, the CDR3 counts 14 amino acids. The CDR3 DNA has 42 bases and is translated from base 1. Participants in the prospective study were enrolled through a virtual design, were aged about 18 to 89 years, and lived in fewer than 30 United States geographic areas. In the prospective study, cohorts were assigned on the basis of participant-reported clinical history obtained from a screening survey and a study questionnaire. In the prospective study, mobile phlebotomists collected whole blood, serum and a nasopharyngeal or oropharyngeal swab from each participant. Participants in the prospective study had the option to provide additional blood draws and questionnaires over a roughly 2-month period. Prospective study blood samples were shipped either frozen or at room temperature before DNA extraction.

The sequence came from a woman between 45 and 60 years old with acute COVID-19. The material sequenced was PBMCs or T cells enriched from blood (not recorded which). The chain was built from TRBV19 and TRBJ1-2; 7 central bases correspond to TRBD1. CDR3 loop: CASSISPGGYGYTF. The nucleotide sequence reads as follows: TGTGCCAGTAGTATCTCTCCAGGGGGCTATGGCTACACCTTC.